This T cell receptor (beta chain) was captured by sequencing in a study of cytomegalovirus exposure and HLA in healthy donors. Study-level results: The sole available immune exposure information was CMV serostatus. The authors listed 150 to 200 TCR beta chains as cytomegalovirus-associated.

This clone was counted once. What it recognizes is unknown. Other DNA sequences in this specimen translate into the identical CDR3. Donors sampled were nominally healthy, though unrecorded immune exposures were likely. Amplification used 60 Vbeta primers and 13 Jbeta primers. Profiled with immunoSEQ multiplex PCR; TCRdb holds only in-frame clones, not every one. The sample carries roughly 250,000 clones, 80% recorded once. The sample consisted of PBMCs. The sequence was collected from a girl aged 2-10 years in good health and CMV-seronegative.

CDR3 sequence reads: CASSYSSSGAYEQYF. The DNA for the CDR3 is TGTGCCAGCAGTTACTCGAGTAGCGGAGCCTACGAGCAGTACTTC. The genes are TRBV6-5 and TRBJ2-7, with D perhaps matching TRBD2 (6 bases). V gave up 0 bases and J gave up 2 bases, with 11 bases separating them. This CDR3 comprises 15 residues. The germline gives CDR1 MNHEY, CDR2 SVGAGI.